This T cell receptor (beta chain) stems from a study of blood T cell repertoires in COVID-19. The wider study: The United States, Italy and Spain provided the acute and convalescent COVID-19 samples. The cDNA or gDNA used as material had been derived from T cells, B-cell-depleted T cells, or PBMCs.

Methods used by the authors: Counts of nucleated cells, estimated from reference gene primer amplification, were obtained. Assay: immunoSEQ multiplex PCR; the TCRdb copy retains only in-frame clones and omits some. Clone size and V and J calls were adopted from that table, with D and trimming inferred from the DNA. The repertoire holds about 70,000 clones, around 87% seen once, with around 9.9% in the top ten. CDR1 and CDR2 from the germline V gene are LNHDA and SQIVND (reference sequence). Trimming removed 4 bases from V and 6 bases from J; junction bases left unmatched: 8. The CDR3 runs 16 residues.

The clonotype comes from a woman aged 18-29 years with acute or convalescent COVID-19. The chain carries TRBV19 and TRBJ2-3; 12 nucleotides line up with TRBD2. The sample was peripheral blood. The CDR3 bases are TGTGCCAGTAGTAGACTAGCGGGAGACGACGCTGATACGCAGTATTTT. As protein: CASSRLAGDDADTQYF. Based on the CDR3 plus reference TRBV19 and TRBJ2-3, the full variable domain is DGGITQSPKYLFRKEGQNVTLSCEQNLNHDAMYWYRQDPGQGLRLIYYSQIVNDFQKGDIAEGYSVSREKKESFPLTVTSAQKNPTAFYLCASSRLAGDDADTQYFGPGTRLTVL.